A selection of T cell receptor beta chains follows, all from one sample in a study of shared clonotypes between healthy human individuals. The method was immunoSEQ multiplex PCR; TCRdb's version includes in-frame clones alone and lacks a portion of them. The top ten clones hold 0.095% to 0.12% of a sample with approximately 650,000 clones, around 95% of them seen once. Sequences were obtained from naive CD8+ T cells sorted from blood. These receptors all come from a woman between 25 and 40 years old in good health. The CDR3 runs from the conserved cysteine through the conserved F or W. The D gene is left open where the match is weak. The size entry is marked missing in some rows and otherwise reads once, few, many or a size class.

V,size,J,D,CDR3,DNA
TRBV30,.,TRBJ1-1,.,CAWTLGVQGTEAFF,TGTGCCTGGACTTTGGGGGTTCAGGGCACTGAAGCTTTCTTT
TRBV27,once,TRBJ2-1,.,CASSLDMMGSYEQFF,TGTGCCAGCAGTTTAGACATGATGGGTTCCTATGAGCAGTTCTTC
TRBV27,.,TRBJ2-5,TRBD2,CASSLSGLAGDETQYF,TGTGCCAGCAGTTTATCGGGCCTAGCGGGAGATGAGACCCAGTACTTC
TRBV27,.,TRBJ2-1,TRBD2,CASSVIAGVPSYEQFF,TGTGCCAGCAGTGTGATAGCGGGAGTCCCATCCTATGAGCAGTTCTTC
TRBV6-5,.,TRBJ2-2,.,CASSYAGAGELFF,TGTGCCAGCAGTTACGCGGGTGCCGGGGAGCTGTTTTTT
TRBV2,.,TRBJ1-2,.,CASRARQNPNYGYTF,TGTGCCAGCAGAGCAAGACAGAACCCTAACTATGGCTACACCTTC
TRBV28,once,TRBJ2-7,.,CASSPTGTTYEQYF,TGTGCCAGCAGCCCGACAGGGACTACCTACGAGCAGTACTTC
TRBV5-6,.,TRBJ2-7,.,CASSLAGSYEQYF,TGTGCCAGCAGCTTGGCGGGGTCCTACGAGCAGTACTTC
TRBV7-9,.,TRBJ2-2,.,CASTPTGELFF,TGTGCCAGCACCCCCACCGGGGAGCTGTTTTTT
TRBV7-6,once,TRBJ1-6,.,CASSFGGDNSPLHF,TGTGCCAGCAGCTTTGGAGGAGATAATTCACCCCTCCACTTT
TRBV9,once,TRBJ2-3,TRBD1,CASSVPGQGLDTQYF,TGTGCCAGCAGCGTCCCGGGACAGGGGTTAGATACGCAGTATTTT
TRBV4-2,.,TRBJ2-4,.,CASSQDYNGADIQYF,TGTGCCAGCAGCCAAGATTACAATGGGGCTGACATTCAGTACTTC
TRBV23-1,.,TRBJ2-5,TRBD1,CASSQRHRDRALETQYF,TGCGCCAGCAGTCAACGCCATCGGGACAGGGCCTTAGAGACCCAGTACTTC
TRBV2,.,TRBJ1-4,.,CASSEWREVANEKLFF,TGTGCCAGCAGTGAATGGAGGGAGGTGGCTAATGAAAAACTGTTTTTT
TRBV9,.,TRBJ2-7,.,CASSVEYGEAYEQYF,TGTGCCAGCAGCGTAGAATACGGGGAAGCCTACGAGCAGTACTTC
TRBV2,.,TRBJ2-2,.,CASKPSTNTGELFF,TGTGCCAGCAAGCCTAGCACGAACACCGGGGAGCTGTTTTTT
TRBV2,.,TRBJ1-4,.,CASSPSLRWATNEKLFF,TGTGCCAGCAGCCCCTCTTTACGTTGGGCTACTAATGAAAAACTGTTTTTT
TRBV28,.,TRBJ2-7,.,CASSRDIKEQYF,TGTGCCAGCAGCCGGGACATTAAGGAGCAGTACTTC
TRBV5-4,.,TRBJ2-7,.,CASSLVAASSYEQYF,TGTGCCAGCAGCTTGGTGGCGGCGAGCTCCTACGAGCAGTACTTC
TRBV7-3,.,TRBJ2-7,.,CASSPGLGYEQYF,TGTGCCAGCAGCCCAGGGTTGGGATACGAGCAGTACTTC
TRBV5-4,.,TRBJ2-2,TRBD1,CASSLASGGPGELFF,TGTGCCAGCAGCTTGGCATCAGGGGGACCCGGGGAGCTGTTTTTT
TRBV7-3,.,TRBJ2-2,.,CASSVANTGELFF,TGTGCCAGCAGCGTCGCGAACACCGGGGAGCTGTTTTTT
TRBV28,.,TRBJ2-2,.,CASSPWVGDTGELFF,TGTGCCAGCAGTCCGTGGGTTGGGGACACCGGGGAGCTGTTTTTT
TRBV2,.,TRBJ2-5,TRBD2,CATDLGTSGTDETQYF,TGTGCCACCGATCTCGGGACTAGCGGGACGGATGAGACCCAGTACTTC